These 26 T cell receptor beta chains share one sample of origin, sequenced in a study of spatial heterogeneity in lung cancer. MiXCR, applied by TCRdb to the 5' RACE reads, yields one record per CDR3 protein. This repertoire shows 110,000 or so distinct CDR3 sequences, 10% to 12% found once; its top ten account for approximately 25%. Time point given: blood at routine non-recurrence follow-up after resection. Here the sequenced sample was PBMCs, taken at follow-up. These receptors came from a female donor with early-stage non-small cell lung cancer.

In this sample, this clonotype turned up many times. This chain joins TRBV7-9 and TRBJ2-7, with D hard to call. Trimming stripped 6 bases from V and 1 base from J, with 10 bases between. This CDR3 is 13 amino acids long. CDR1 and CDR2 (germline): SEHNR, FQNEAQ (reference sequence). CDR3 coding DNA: TGTGCCAGCAGTGGTTGGTTTTCCTACGAGCAGTACTTC. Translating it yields CASSGWFSYEQYF.

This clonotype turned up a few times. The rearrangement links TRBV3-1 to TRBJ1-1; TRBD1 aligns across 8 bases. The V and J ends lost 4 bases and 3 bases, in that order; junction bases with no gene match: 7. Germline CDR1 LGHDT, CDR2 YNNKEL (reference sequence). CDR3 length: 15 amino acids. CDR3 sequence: CASSLLTGAHTEAFF. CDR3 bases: TGTGCCAGCAGCCTACTGACAGGGGCCCACACTGAAGCTTTCTTT. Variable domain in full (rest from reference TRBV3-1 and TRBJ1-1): DTAVSQTPKYLVTQMGNDKSIKCEQNLGHDTMYWYKQDSKKFLKIMFSYNNKELIINETVPNRFSPKSPDKAHLNLHINSLELGDSAVYFCASSLLTGAHTEAFFGQGTRLTVV.

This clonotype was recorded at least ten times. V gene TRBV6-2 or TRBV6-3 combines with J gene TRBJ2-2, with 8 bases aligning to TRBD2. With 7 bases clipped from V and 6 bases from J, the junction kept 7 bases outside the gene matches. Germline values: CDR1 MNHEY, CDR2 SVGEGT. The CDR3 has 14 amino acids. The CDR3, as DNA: TGTGCCAGCATTTCCGGGACTAGACCCGGGGAGCTGTTTTTT. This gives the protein CASISGTRPGELFF.

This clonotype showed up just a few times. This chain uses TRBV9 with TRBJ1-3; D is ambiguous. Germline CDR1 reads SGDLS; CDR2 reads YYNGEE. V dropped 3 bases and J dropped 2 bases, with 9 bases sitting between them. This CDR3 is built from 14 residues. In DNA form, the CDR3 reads TGTGCCAGCAGCGAGACTCCCGCTGGAAACACCATATATTTT. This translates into CASSETPAGNTIYF. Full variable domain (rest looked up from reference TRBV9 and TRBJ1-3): DSGVTQTPKHLITATGQRVTLRCSPRSGDLSVYWYQQSLDQGLQFLIQYYNGEERAKGNILERFSAQQFPDLHSELNLSSLELGDSALYFCASSETPAGNTIYFGEGSWLTVV.

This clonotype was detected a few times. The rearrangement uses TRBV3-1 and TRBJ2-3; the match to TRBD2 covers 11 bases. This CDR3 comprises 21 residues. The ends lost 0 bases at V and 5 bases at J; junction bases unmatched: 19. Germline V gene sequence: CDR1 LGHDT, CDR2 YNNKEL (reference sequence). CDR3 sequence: CASSQDFRLAGPQSLGDTQYF. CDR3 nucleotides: TGTGCCAGCAGCCAAGATTTTAGACTAGCGGGACCCCAGAGTCTCGGAGATACGCAGTATTTT.

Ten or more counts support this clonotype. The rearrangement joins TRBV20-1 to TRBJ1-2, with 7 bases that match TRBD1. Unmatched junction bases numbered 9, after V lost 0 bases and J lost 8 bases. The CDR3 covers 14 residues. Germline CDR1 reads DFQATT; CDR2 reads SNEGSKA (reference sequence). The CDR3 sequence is CSARDRKGAGGYTF. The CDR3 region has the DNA TGCAGTGCTAGAGATCGGAAGGGGGCAGGAGGCTACACCTTC.

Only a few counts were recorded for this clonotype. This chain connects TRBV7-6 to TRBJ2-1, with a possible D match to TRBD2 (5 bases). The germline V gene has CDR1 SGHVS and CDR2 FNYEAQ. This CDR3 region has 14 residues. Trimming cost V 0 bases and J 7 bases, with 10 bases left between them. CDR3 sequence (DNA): TGTGCCAGCAGCTTAGCGCTAGGCGGGAATGAGCAGTTCTTC. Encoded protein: CASSLALGGNEQFF.

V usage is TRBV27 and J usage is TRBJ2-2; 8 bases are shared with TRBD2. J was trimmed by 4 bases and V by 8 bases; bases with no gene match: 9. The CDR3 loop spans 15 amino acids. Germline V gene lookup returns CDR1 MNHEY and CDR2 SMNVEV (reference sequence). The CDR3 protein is CASRVTSGVTGELFF. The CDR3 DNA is TGTGCCAGCCGGGTCACTAGCGGAGTCACCGGGGAGCTGTTTTTT.

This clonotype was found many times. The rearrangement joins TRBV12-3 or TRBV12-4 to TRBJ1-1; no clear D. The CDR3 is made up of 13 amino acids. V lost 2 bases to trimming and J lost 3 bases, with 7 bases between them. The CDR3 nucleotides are TGTGCCAGCAGTTTACCCCCGTACACTGAAGCTTTCTTT. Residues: CASSLPPYTEAFF.

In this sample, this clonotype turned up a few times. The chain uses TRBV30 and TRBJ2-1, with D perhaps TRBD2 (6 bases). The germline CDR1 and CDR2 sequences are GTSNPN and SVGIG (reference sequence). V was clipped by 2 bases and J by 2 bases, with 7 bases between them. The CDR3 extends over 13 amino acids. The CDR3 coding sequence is TGTGCCTGGAGTCGCGGGACCTACAATGAGCAGTTCTTC. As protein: CAWSRGTYNEQFF. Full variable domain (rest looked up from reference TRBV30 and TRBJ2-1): SQTIHQWPATLVQPVGSPLSLECTVEGTSNPNLYWYRQAAGRGLQLLFYSVGIGQISSEVPQNLSASRPQDRQFILSSKKLLLSDSGFYLCAWSRGTYNEQFFGPGTRLTVL.

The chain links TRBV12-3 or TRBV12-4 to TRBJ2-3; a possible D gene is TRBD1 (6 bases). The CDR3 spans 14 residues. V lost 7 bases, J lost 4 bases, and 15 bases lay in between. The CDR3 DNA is TGTGCCAGCACCCTTCAGGGGCGGTCAGATACGCAGTATTTT. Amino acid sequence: CASTLQGRSDTQYF.

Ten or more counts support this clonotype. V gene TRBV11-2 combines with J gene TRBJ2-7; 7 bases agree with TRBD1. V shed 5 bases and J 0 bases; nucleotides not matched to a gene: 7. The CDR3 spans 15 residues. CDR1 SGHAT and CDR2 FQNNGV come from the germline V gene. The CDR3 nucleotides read TGTGCCAGCAGCCCCGGACAGGCGCGCTCCTACGAGCAGTACTTC. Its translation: CASSPGQARSYEQYF. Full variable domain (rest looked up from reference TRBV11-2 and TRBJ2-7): EAGVAQSPRYKIIEKRQSVAFWCNPISGHATLYWYQQILGQGPKLLIQFQNNGVVDDSQLPKDRFSAERLKGVDSTLKIQPAKLEDSAVYLCASSPGQARSYEQYFGPGTRLTVT.

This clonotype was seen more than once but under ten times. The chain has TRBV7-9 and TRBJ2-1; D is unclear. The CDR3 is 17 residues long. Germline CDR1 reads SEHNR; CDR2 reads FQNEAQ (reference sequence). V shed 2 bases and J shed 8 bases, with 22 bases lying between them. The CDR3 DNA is TGTGCCAGCAGCTTACGGACGTCCCCCACAGAGTGGGATGAGCAGTTCTTC. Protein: CASSLRTSPTEWDEQFF.

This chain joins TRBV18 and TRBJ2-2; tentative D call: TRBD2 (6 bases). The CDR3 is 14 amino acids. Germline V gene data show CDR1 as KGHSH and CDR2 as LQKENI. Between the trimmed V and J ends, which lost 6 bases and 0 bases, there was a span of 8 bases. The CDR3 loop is CASSRESNTGELFF. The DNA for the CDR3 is TGTGCCAGCTCTCGGGAGTCGAACACCGGGGAGCTGTTTTTT.

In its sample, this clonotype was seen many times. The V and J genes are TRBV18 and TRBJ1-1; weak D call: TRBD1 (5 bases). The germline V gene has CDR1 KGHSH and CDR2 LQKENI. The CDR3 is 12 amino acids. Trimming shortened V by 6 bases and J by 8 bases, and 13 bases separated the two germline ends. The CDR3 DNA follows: TGTGCCAGCTCCCGCCAAGGGGACGAAGCTTTCTTT. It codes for CASSRQGDEAFF.

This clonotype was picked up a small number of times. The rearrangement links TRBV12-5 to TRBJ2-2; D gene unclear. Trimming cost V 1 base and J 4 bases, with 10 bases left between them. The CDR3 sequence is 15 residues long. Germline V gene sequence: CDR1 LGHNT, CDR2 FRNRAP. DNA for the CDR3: TGTGCTAGTGGTTTGGGACTCATGATCACCGGGGAGCTGTTTTTT. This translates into CASGLGLMITGELFF.

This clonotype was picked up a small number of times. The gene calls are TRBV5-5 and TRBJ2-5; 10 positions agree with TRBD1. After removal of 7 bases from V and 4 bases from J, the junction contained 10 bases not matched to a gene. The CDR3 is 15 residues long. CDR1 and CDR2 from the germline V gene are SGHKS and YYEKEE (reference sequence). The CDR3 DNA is TGTGCCAGCTTCGTCGGGACAGGGGCTAGAGAGACCCAGTACTTC. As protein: CASFVGTGARETQYF.

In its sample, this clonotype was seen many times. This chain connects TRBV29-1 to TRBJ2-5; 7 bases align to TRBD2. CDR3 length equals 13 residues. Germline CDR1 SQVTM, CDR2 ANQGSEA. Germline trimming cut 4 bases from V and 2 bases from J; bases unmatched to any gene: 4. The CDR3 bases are TGCAGCGTTGGGGCTAGCGGACAAGAGACCCAGTACTTC. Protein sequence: CSVGASGQETQYF.

The CDR3 here is CASSAAGVIYTGELFF. Written as DNA, the CDR3 is TGTGCCAGCAGCGCAGCGGGGGTGATTTACACCGGGGAGCTGTTTTTT. This chain links TRBV7-6 with TRBJ2-2, with TRBD2 matching 8 bases. Germline V gene sequence: CDR1 SGHVS, CDR2 FNYEAQ. With V trimmed by 5 bases and J by 3 bases, 8 bases remained unmatched. The CDR3 sequence is 16 residues long.

CDR3 coding DNA: TGTGCCAGCAGTACCCGGAGCGGGAAGGGCACAGATACGCAGTATTTT. Residues: CASSTRSGKGTDTQYF. The genes are TRBV12-3 or TRBV12-4 and TRBJ2-3; 7 nucleotides match TRBD2. V was pared by 5 bases and J by 1 base, with 9 bases of the junction left unmatched. This CDR3 is built from 16 residues.

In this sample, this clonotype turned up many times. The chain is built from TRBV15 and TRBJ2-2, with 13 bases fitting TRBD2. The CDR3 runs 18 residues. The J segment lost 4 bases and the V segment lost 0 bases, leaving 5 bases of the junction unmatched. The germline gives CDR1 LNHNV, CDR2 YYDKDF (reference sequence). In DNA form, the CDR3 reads TGTGCCACCAGCAGAGATGGACTAGCGGGAGCGAGCACCGGGGAGCTGTTTTTT. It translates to CATSRDGLAGASTGELFF.

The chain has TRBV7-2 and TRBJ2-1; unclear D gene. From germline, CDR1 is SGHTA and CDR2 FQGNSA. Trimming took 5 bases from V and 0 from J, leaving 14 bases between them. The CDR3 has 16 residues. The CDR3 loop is CASSPSISSSYNEQFF. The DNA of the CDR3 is TGTGCCAGCAGCCCGAGCATTTCGAGCTCCTACAATGAGCAGTTCTTC.

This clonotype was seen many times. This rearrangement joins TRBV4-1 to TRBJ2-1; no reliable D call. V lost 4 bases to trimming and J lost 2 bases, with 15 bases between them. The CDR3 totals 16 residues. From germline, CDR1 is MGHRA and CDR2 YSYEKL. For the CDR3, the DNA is TGCGCCAGCAGCCCCCAGACGGGCTATACCTACAATGAGCAGTTCTTC. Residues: CASSPQTGYTYNEQFF.

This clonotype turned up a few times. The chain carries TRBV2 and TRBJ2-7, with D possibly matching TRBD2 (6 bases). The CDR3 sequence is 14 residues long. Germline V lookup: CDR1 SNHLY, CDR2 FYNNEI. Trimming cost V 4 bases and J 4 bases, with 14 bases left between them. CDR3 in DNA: TGTGCCAGCAGTGCGGGAGTCCCAACTTACGAGCAGTACTTC. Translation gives CASSAGVPTYEQYF.

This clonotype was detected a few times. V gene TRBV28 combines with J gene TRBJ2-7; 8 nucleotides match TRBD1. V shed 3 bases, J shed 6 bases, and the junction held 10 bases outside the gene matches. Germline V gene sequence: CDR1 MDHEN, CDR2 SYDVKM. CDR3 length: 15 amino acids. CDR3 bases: TGTGCCAGCAGTTTGGACAGGGCCATTTCAAGCGAGCAGTACTTC. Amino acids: CASSLDRAISSEQYF.

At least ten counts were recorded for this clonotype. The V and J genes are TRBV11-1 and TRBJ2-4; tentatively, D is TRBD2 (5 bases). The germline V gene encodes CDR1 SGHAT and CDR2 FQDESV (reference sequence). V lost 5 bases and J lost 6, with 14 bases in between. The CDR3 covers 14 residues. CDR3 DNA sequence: TGTGCCAGCAGCGCCTCCCGAGAGGGAAACATTCAGTACTTC. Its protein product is CASSASREGNIQYF.